This TCR beta chain originates from a study of blood T cell repertoires in COVID-19. Study background: Samples of COVID-19 (acute and convalescent) were obtained from the United States, Italy and Spain. PBMCs, B-cell-depleted T cells, or T cells were the source of the cDNA or gDNA that made up the material.

Original methodology: How many nucleated cells were present was estimated from reference gene primer amplification. Assay: immunoSEQ multiplex PCR; the TCRdb copy retains only in-frame clones and omits some. The DNA gave D and trimming, while V, J and clone size come from that table. The sample gives roughly 500,000 clones, roughly 89% of which show up once; 0.9% is in the top ten. The CDR3 spans 14 residues. The V gene lost 2 bases and the J gene lost 4 bases, with 9 bases spanning the gap. Germline assignment: CDR1 MNHEY and CDR2 SMNVEV (reference sequence). Patients in Seattle were enrolled during active infection, then followed longitudinally.

The V and J genes are TRBV27 and TRBJ1-5, with D unclear. This TCR derives from a man aged 18 to 29 with COVID-19, enrolled during active disease. Sequenced: peripheral blood. This CDR3 is CASSLAPTNQPQHF. Here the CDR3 DNA reads TGTGCCAGCAGTTTAGCCCCGACTAATCAGCCCCAGCATTTT.